These 17 T cell receptor beta chains were all obtained from the same sample, sequenced in a study of response to subunit inactivated influenza vaccine (dated by TCRdb to the late 2010s). The library relied on RT-PCR. The run used an Illumina HiSeq 2500. TCRdb applied fastp at Q25 and MiXCR to the public reads, then kept only in-frame beta chains. Duplicate CDR3 protein sequences are folded into a single record with the most common DNA and genes. A total of hundreds of thousands of distinct CDR3 sequences appear in this sample, around 8% of them only once. The ten largest clones take up approximately 12% of the sample. The sequencing here drew on PBMCs from blood, taken around 25 months after vaccination. The receptors shown here come from a man in his fifties or sixties who received an inactivated influenza vaccine. Donor details come from another sample of the same person, matched by shared clones.

This clonotype showed up just a few times. The chain carries TRBV9 and TRBJ1-1; D perhaps matches TRBD1 (6 bases). The V and J ends lost 0 bases and 3 bases respectively, with 9 bases between them. Germline V gives CDR1 SGDLS, CDR2 YYNGEE. CDR3 length: 14 residues. The CDR3 DNA reads as TGTGCCAGCAGCGTAGTTCCAGGGGACACTGAAGCTTTCTTT. Protein product: CASSVVPGDTEAFF.

At least ten counts were recorded for this clonotype. The CDR3 loop is CASRGLDTQYF. CDR3 nucleotide sequence: TGCGCCAGCAGAGGTCTGGATACGCAGTATTTT. This rearrangement joins TRBV5-1 to TRBJ2-3; D is uncertain. The V and J ends lost 5 bases and 6 bases respectively, with 7 bases between them. The CDR3 length is 11 residues. Germline V CDR1 and CDR2: SGHRS, YFSETQ.

This clonotype was recorded a few times. The rearrangement links TRBV27 to TRBJ2-7; 9 nucleotides line up with TRBD2. Looked up from germline, CDR1 is MNHEY and CDR2 is SMNVEV (reference sequence). CDR3 length equals 15 residues. V shed 10 bases, J shed 1 base, and the junction held 11 bases outside the gene matches. The CDR3, as DNA: TGTGCCACCCGAGGTAGCGGGAGCAAATCCTACGAGCAGTACTTC. Translation: CATRGSGSKSYEQYF.

This clonotype occurred a few times. The gene calls are TRBV5-1 and TRBJ2-7; D is unclear. Germline V gene sequence: CDR1 SGHRS, CDR2 YFSETQ. The length of the CDR3 is 14 residues. Deletions cut 2 bases from V and 4 bases from J, with 13 bases between. CDR3 residues: CASSFATYSYEQYF. DNA of the CDR3: TGCGCCAGCAGCTTCGCAACTTACTCTTACGAGCAGTACTTC.

This clonotype was observed a few times. Given a much more abundant clone one base away, this may be a read error. This chain joins TRBV3-1 and TRBJ2-7; 7 bases align to TRBD1. The germline V gene has CDR1 LGHDT and CDR2 YNNKEL (reference sequence). This CDR3 contains 15 residues. The V segment lost 8 bases and the J segment 3 bases; nucleotides outside the gene matches: 13. The CDR3 nucleotides are TGTGCCAGCTGCCCCGAAGGGACAGAACTCTACGAGCAGTACTTC. Amino acids: CASCPEGTELYEQYF.

This CDR3 is CASSQGQGRFYGYTF. CDR3 DNA sequence: TGTGCCAGCAGCCAGGGACAGGGGCGATTCTATGGCTACACCTTC. This sequence joins TRBV3-1 and TRBJ1-2, with 10 bases matching TRBD1. The CDR3 runs to 15 residues. Per germline, CDR1 LGHDT and CDR2 YNNKEL (reference sequence). J lost 4 bases, V lost 3 bases, and 5 bases had no gene match.

V gene TRBV3-1 combines with J gene TRBJ2-1, with D hard to call. CDR1 and CDR2 from the germline V gene are LGHDT and YNNKEL (reference sequence). Deletions cut 0 bases from V and 4 bases from J, with 16 bases between. This CDR3 contains 17 residues. This chain's CDR3 is CASSQDNGLTPYNEQFF. The CDR3 DNA sequence: TGTGCCAGCAGCCAAGATAACGGGTTAACCCCTTACAATGAGCAGTTCTTC.

The table lists this clonotype with many counts. CDR3 nucleotides: TGTGCCACCAGTGATTCGGGTTACTACGAGCAGTACTTC. This translates into CATSDSGYYEQYF. V gene TRBV24-1 combines with J gene TRBJ2-7; no clear D. Germline-derived CDR1 and CDR2 are KGHDR and SFDVKD. This CDR3 comprises 13 residues. Trimming shortened V by 2 bases and J by 3 bases, and 7 bases separated the two germline ends.

The rearrangement links TRBV5-6 to TRBJ2-3; D tentatively reads TRBD1 or TRBD2 (5 bases each). V gave up 0 bases and J gave up 2 bases, with 13 bases separating them. This CDR3 region has 16 residues. CDR1 SGHDT and CDR2 YYEEEE come from the germline V gene. CDR3 DNA sequence: TGTGCCAGCAGCTTGGTTGGGGACGCTAACACAGATACGCAGTATTTT. It specifies CASSLVGDANTDTQYF.

V gene TRBV20-1 combines with J gene TRBJ2-3, with TRBD2 matching over 9 bases. V shed 1 base and J 2 bases; nucleotides not matched to a gene: 10. This CDR3 comprises 17 residues. Germline V gene data show CDR1 as DFQATT and CDR2 as SNEGSKA (reference sequence). CDR3 DNA sequence: TGCAGTGCTAGAGGGATTAGCACTAGCGGGTACACAGATACGCAGTATTTT. It encodes CSARGISTSGYTDTQYF.

In its sample, this clonotype was seen a few times. J is TRBJ2-7 and V is TRBV27; TRBD1 is a possible D gene (6 bases). This CDR3 is 15 amino acids long. V lost 6 bases and J 3 bases, leaving 18 bases between the germline ends. Germline CDR1 reads MNHEY; CDR2 reads SMNVEV (reference sequence). CDR3 sequence: CASSPRAGANYEQYF. CDR3 nucleotide sequence: TGTGCCAGCAGCCCCCGCGCAGGGGCAAACTACGAGCAGTACTTC.

This rearrangement joins TRBV6-2 or TRBV6-3 to TRBJ2-2; the D is unclear. The CDR3 spans 14 residues. Germline V CDR1 and CDR2: MNHEY, SVGEGT. The V and J ends lost 5 bases and 4 bases respectively, with 11 bases between them. The CDR3 protein is CASSPPTGTGELFF. DNA for the CDR3: TGTGCCAGCAGTCCCCCGACGGGCACCGGGGAGCTGTTTTTT.

The V call is TRBV12-3 or TRBV12-4, the J call TRBJ2-7; TRBD1 is a possible D gene (7 bases). Deletions cut 6 bases from V and 7 bases from J, with 22 bases between. CDR3 size: 15 residues. DNA of the CDR3: TGTGCCAGCAGCCTTATGTCAGGGGGACTTCGGGAGCAGTACTTC. Encoded protein: CASSLMSGGLREQYF.

This clonotype was recorded at least ten times. The chain carries TRBV20-1 and TRBJ2-1; D ambiguous. V was cut by 2 bases and J by 10 bases, with 9 bases left in between. This CDR3 is built from 11 residues. The germline gives CDR1 DFQATT, CDR2 SNEGSKA (reference sequence). The CDR3 protein is CSARNHPEQFF. CDR3 nucleotide sequence: TGCAGTGCTAGAAACCATCCCGAGCAGTTCTTC.

This clonotype came up many times. V gene TRBV5-1 combines with J gene TRBJ2-5; no definite D call. The CDR3 totals 14 residues. Germline V lookup: CDR1 SGHRS, CDR2 YFSETQ. V was trimmed by 0 bases and J by 0 bases, leaving 6 bases between them. The DNA of the CDR3 is TGCGCCAGCAGCTTGGCCAAGTACCAAGAGACCCAGTACTTC. Its protein product is CASSLAKYQETQYF.

In this sample, this clonotype turned up a few times. The chain couples TRBV20-1 to TRBJ1-2, with D perhaps matching TRBD1 (5 bases). CDR1 and CDR2 from the germline V gene are DFQATT and SNEGSKA (reference sequence). V was clipped by 6 bases and J by 1 base, with 15 bases between them. This CDR3 has 14 residues. CDR3 nucleotide sequence: TGCAGTGCAGAAACAGGATACGATAACTATGGCTACACCTTC. It is translated as CSAETGYDNYGYTF.

This clonotype was picked up a small number of times. This chain connects TRBV12-3 or TRBV12-4 to TRBJ2-1; 8 nucleotides line up with TRBD2. The length of the CDR3 is 15 residues. V dropped 6 bases and J dropped 9; count of bases not matched to a gene: 13. The CDR3 DNA reads as TGTGCCAGCAGGAGAGAAGCGGGGGCCGGCGGTGAGCAGTTCTTC. Translation: CASRREAGAGGEQFF.